Detailed here is one TCR beta chain. This clone was recorded only once. Its antigen target is currently unknown. Base-call qualities are not available, and no considerably larger clone is one nucleotide away. Donors were healthy HIV-negative adults with no recently reported acute infections or vaccinations. Only Caucasian adults living in Nashville, Tennessee, USA were represented among the donors. For unsorted samples, approximately 81 million PBMCs were counted, and genomic DNA was extracted using the QIAamp DNA Blood Mini kit. Blood was obtained by leukapheresis, after which PBMCs were separated by Ficoll-Histopaque density gradient centrifugation and cryopreserved in liquid nitrogen vapor phase. The sample is drawn from a study of shared clonotypes between healthy human individuals (dated by TCRdb to about 2020). For the wider study: A few men and a couple of women, aged 18 to 49 years, made up the cohort. To estimate repertoire size and how much clonotypes are shared between individuals, the study performed deep sequencing of blood TCR repertoires from five healthy adults. To increase sequencing depth and limit assay-specific biases, TCR repertoire library preparation and sequencing were carried out by different laboratories using diverse techniques. Leukapheresis yielded between about 0.85 and 10 billion PBMCs per donor.

CDR1 and CDR2 (SEHNR, FQNEAQ) derive from the germline V gene (reference sequence). Trimming removed 1 base from V and 10 bases from J, leaving 14 bases between the germline ends. Inclusive of the bounding cysteine and phenylalanine, the CDR3 is 14 residues long. The entry retains the CDR3 DNA only, 42 bases that are in frame from base 1. The study at large found these results: Because the study included only a small number of donors, the genetic and exposure-history diversity represented was limited. Based on pairwise subsampling, the degree of clonotype sharing among donors was expected to be affected by sequencing depth. Sampling was limited to blood, and TCR repertoires in tissue likely differ from TCR repertoires in blood.

Using the deep immunoSEQ assay, TCR CDR3 regions were amplified from genomic DNA by multiplex PCR. Extracted genomic DNA from each cell subset was distributed evenly across all wells of several immunoSEQ 96-well plates, and each plate was treated as a replicate. For unsorted PBMC, about 270 ng of genomic DNA, equivalent to about 30,000 T cell genomes, went into each replicate PCR. Unsorted PBMC genomic DNA was sequenced across ten immunoSEQ deep assay plates. The purified libraries were quantified using a Qubit 3.0 fluorometer, sized with a Bioanalyzer 2100, and then quantified again using the KAPA Library Quantification kit. Each immunoSEQ 96-well plate was sequenced on its own single-read 150-cycle Illumina NextSeq 550 flow cell. Per the source publication's procedure: The immunoSEQ output contained only junctional sequences without quality scores, so filtering could not match that applied to full-length reads. Sequences were annotated with PyIR, a Python wrapper for IgBLAST v1.9, and V/J genes and CDR3 were assigned using IMGT germline references. Reads were filtered out if the reads had weak V/J assignments (E-value above 1e-6), no CDR3, stop codons, out-of-frame junctions, or ambiguous translated residues. V3J clonotypes were defined as sequences sharing an identical inferred V gene, J gene, and CDR3 amino acid sequence. Percentage overlap between repertoires was calculated by dividing the number of shared unique clonotypes by the size of the smaller repertoire. Repertoire richness was assessed with RTK rarefaction, the Chao1 estimator, and Recon v2.1 estimates of unobserved clonotypes. TCRdb took over this immuneACCESS table, retaining in-frame rearrangements with V and J assigned. Such tables are incomplete; in checked studies, under half of the missing clones stem from an unresolved V gene, and the remainder is unexplained. That table supplies the V and J calls and clone size; D and trimming were determined from the DNA. The sample table shows more than 400,000 clones, and approximately 81% are seen once. The ten largest make up approximately 12% of the sample.

The origin of this receptor is a woman in her thirties or forties in good health. Some clones in this sample may be carry-over from other donors' samples. The rearrangement combines TRBV7-9 with TRBJ2-1; perhaps TRBD2 is the D gene, with 5 bases matching. Sample: PBMCs. The DNA is as follows: TGTGCCAGCAGCTTAGGAGGGATCCGATACGAGCAGTTCTTC. The encoded protein is CASSLGGIRYEQFF.